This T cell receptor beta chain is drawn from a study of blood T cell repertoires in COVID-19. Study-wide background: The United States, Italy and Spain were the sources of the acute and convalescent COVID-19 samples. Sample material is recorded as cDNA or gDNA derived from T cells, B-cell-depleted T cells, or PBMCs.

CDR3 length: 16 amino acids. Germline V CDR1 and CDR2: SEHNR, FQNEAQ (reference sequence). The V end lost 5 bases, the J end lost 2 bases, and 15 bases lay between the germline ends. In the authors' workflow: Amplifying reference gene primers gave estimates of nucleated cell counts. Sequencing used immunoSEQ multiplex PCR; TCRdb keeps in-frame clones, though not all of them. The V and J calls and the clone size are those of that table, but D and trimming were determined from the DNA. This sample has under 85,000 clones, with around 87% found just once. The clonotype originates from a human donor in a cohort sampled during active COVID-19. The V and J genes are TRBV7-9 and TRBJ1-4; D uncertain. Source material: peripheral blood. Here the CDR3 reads CASSPTPMETNEKLFF. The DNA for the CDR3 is TGTGCCAGCAGCCCCACACCCATGGAGACTAATGAAAAACTGTTTTTT. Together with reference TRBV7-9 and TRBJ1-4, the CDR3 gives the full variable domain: DTGVSQNPRHKITKRGQNVTFRCDPISEHNRLYWYRQTLGQGPEFLTYFQNEAQLEKSRLLSDRFSAERPKGSFSTLEIQRTEQGDSAMYLCASSPTPMETNEKLFFGSGTQLSVL.